Sequencing of this T cell receptor beta chain was carried out in a study of control samples from healthy donors and cancer patients (TCRdb year 2020). Its CDR3 holds 14 amino acids, cysteine through phenylalanine. Only the CDR3 part of the read is kept: 42 bases, read in frame from the first base. V lost 5 bases and J lost 3 bases; the stretch between them is 11 bases long. The germline V gene supplies CDR1 SGHAT and CDR2 FQNNGV. Worth noting for this clone: Its recognized antigen is unknown. Base-call qualities are not available, and no considerably larger clone is one nucleotide away.

Receptor amplification or capture employed the immunoSEQ multiplex PCR assay. Not all clones reach the TCRdb copy of this immuneACCESS table, which keeps in-frame sequences only. Checked studies attribute under half of the gap to unresolved V genes and leave the rest unexplained. The sample table shows about 140,000 clones, and roughly nine tenths are seen once. The leading ten clones occupy about 7.1% of the sample. Sequenced material: blood. The TCR sequence derives from a man younger than 35 in good health. In this chain, TRBV11-2 is recombined with TRBJ1-5; the D gene is unclear. This receptor carries the CDR3 CASSTDRYNQPQHF. The DNA is TGTGCCAGCAGCACTGACCGCTACAATCAGCCCCAGCATTTT.